These 5 T cell receptor beta chains came from one sample sequenced in a study of shared clonotypes between healthy human individuals. Some clones are missing from TCRdb's copy, which holds only in-frame ones; the method was immunoSEQ multiplex PCR. Among around 2,000,000 clones, approximately 94% were seen once, and the ten largest hold 0.85% to 1.2%. Terminally differentiated effector memory CD45RA+ cells were excluded by CCR7 positive selection of CD45RO-negative cells. Sequences were obtained from naive CD8+ T cells sorted from blood. The receptors shown here come from a man in his late teens or twenties in good health.

This clone was observed once. V usage is TRBV27 and J usage is TRBJ2-7; unclear D gene. The CDR3 sequence is 14 residues long. V gave up 5 bases and J gave up 2 bases, with 13 bases separating them. Germline V lookup: CDR1 MNHEY, CDR2 SMNVEV (reference sequence). CDR3 sequence reads: CASSVLGRTYEQYF. Written as DNA, the CDR3 is TGTGCCAGCAGTGTCCTCGGGCGGACCTACGAGCAGTACTTC.

The V gene is TRBV2, the J gene TRBJ2-2; perhaps TRBD1 as D (6 bases). The CDR3 spans 11 residues. Germline values: CDR1 SNHLY, CDR2 FYNNEI. The germline V and J ends were trimmed by 10 bases and 7 bases, with 10 bases remaining between them. The CDR3 coding sequence is TGTGCCATACCCAGGGGCGGGGAGCTGTTTTTT. This encodes CAIPRGGELFF. Full variable domain (rest looked up from reference TRBV2 and TRBJ2-2): EPEVTQTPSHQVTQMGQEVILRCVPISNHLYFYWYRQILGQKVEFLVSFYNNEISEKSEIFDDQFSVERPDGSNFTLKIRSTKLEDSAMYFCAIPRGGELFFGEGSRLTVL.

V and J are TRBV6-5 and TRBJ2-3; the match to TRBD2 covers 11 bases. This CDR3 is built from 15 residues. The germline gives CDR1 MNHEY, CDR2 SVGAGI. J was trimmed by 2 bases and V by 6 bases; bases with no gene match: 4. CDR3 sequence: CASSSSGGYTDTQYF. The DNA of the CDR3 is TGTGCCAGCAGCTCTAGCGGGGGGTACACAGATACGCAGTATTTT.

The genes are TRBV19 and TRBJ2-1, with D perhaps TRBD2 (5 bases). This CDR3 spans 15 amino acids. Trimming took off 5 bases at V and 3 bases at J, with 14 bases between the two ends. The germline CDR1 and CDR2 sequences are LNHDA and SQIVND (reference sequence). The CDR3 sequence is CASSVASTHYNEQFF. In DNA, the CDR3 is TGTGCCAGTAGTGTAGCTAGCACCCACTACAATGAGCAGTTCTTC.

This clone was detected once. CDR3 amino acids: CASSQTGSNEKLFF. Written as DNA, the CDR3 is TGTGCCAGCAGTCAGACGGGAAGTAATGAAAAACTGTTTTTT. The chain has TRBV27 and TRBJ1-4, with unresolved D. V lost 5 bases, J lost 4 bases, and 11 bases lay in between. This CDR3 is built from 14 residues. Germline CDR1 is MNHEY and CDR2 is SMNVEV (reference sequence).